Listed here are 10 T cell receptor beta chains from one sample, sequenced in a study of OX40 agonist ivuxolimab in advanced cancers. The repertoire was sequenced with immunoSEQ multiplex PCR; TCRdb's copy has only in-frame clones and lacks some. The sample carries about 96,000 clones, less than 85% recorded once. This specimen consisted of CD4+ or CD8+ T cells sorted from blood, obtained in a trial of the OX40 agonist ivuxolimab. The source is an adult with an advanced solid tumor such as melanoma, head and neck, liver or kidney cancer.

The CDR3 is CASSQDGGSSGSGEQFF. The CDR3 DNA reads TGTGCCAGCAGCCAAGATGGGGGTTCTAGCGGGAGCGGTGAGCAGTTCTTC. The gene calls are TRBV4-2 and TRBJ2-1; 10 bases are a match to TRBD2. This CDR3 has 17 amino acids. V lost 0 bases and J lost 9; bases outside the gene matches: 11. In germline, CDR1 is LGHNA, CDR2 YNFKEQ.

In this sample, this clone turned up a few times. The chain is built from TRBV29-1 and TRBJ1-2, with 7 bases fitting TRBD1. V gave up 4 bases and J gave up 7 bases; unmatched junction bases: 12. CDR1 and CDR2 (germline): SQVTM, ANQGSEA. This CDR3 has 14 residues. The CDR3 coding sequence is TGCAGCGTTGCGGACAGGCCCCTTGGAAGTGGCTACACCTTC. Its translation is CSVADRPLGSGYTF.

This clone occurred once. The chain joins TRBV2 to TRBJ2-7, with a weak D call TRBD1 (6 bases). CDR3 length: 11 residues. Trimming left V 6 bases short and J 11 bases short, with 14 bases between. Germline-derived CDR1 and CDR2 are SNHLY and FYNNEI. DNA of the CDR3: TGTGCCAGCAGGGGAGCAGGGGATGAGTACTTC. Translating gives CASRGAGDEYF.

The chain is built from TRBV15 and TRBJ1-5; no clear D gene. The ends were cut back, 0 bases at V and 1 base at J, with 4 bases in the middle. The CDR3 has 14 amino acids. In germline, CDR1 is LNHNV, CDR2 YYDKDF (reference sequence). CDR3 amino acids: CATSRESSNQPQHF. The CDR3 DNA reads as TGTGCCACCAGCAGAGAAAGCAGCAATCAGCCCCAGCATTTT.

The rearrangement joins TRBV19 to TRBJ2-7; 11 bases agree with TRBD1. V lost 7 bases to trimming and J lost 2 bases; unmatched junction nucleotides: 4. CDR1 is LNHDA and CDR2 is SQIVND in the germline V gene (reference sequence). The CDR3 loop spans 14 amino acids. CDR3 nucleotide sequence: TGTGCCAGTACCCCGGGACAGGGGGCCTACGAGCAGTACTTC. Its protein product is CASTPGQGAYEQYF.

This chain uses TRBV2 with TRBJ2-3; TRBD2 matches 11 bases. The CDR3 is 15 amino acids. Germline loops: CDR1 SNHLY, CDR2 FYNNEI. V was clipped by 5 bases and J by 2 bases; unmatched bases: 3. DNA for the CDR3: TGTGCCAGCAGTCGGACTAGCGGGTTCACAGATACGCAGTATTTT. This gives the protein CASSRTSGFTDTQYF. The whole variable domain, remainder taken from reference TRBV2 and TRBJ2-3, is EPEVTQTPSHQVTQMGQEVILRCVPISNHLYFYWYRQILGQKVEFLVSFYNNEISEKSEIFDDQFSVERPDGSNFTLKIRSTKLEDSAMYFCASSRTSGFTDTQYFGPGTRLTVL.

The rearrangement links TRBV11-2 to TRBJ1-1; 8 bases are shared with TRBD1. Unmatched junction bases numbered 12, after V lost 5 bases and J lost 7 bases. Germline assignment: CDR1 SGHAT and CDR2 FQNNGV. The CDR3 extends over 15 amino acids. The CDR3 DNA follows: TGTGCCAGCAGCCCTCGGGACAGGAGAACAGTTGAAGCTTTCTTT. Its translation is CASSPRDRRTVEAFF.

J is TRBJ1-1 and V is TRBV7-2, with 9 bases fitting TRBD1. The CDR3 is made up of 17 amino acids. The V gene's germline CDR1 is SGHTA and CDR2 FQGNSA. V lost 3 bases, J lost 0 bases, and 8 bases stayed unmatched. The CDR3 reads CASSFIWTGVMNTEAFF. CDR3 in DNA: TGTGCCAGCAGCTTCATATGGACAGGGGTTATGAACACTGAAGCTTTCTTT.

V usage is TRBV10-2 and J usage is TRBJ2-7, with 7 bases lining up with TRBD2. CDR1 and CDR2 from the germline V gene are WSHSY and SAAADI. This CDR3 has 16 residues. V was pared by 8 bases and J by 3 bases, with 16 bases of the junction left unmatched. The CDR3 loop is CASGGDLEGRYYEQYF. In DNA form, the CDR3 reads TGCGCCAGCGGGGGGGATTTGGAGGGAAGGTACTACGAGCAGTACTTC.

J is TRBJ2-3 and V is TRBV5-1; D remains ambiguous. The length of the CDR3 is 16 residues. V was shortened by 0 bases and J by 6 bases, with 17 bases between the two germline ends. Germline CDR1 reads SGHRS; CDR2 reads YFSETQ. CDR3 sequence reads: CASSLAMSLSTDTQYF. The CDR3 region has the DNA TGCGCCAGCAGCTTGGCCATGTCTCTGTCCACGGATACGCAGTATTTT. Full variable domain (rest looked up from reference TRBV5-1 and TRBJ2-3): KAGVTQTPRYLIKTRGQQVTLSCSPISGHRSVSWYQQTPGQGLQFLFEYFSETQRNKGNFPGRFSGRQFSNSRSEMNVSTLELGDSALYLCASSLAMSLSTDTQYFGPGTRLTVL.